The 32 T cell receptor beta chains reported below all come from one sample, sequenced in a study of beta chain features in type 1 diabetes. Expressed TCRB transcripts were sequenced after all isolated RNA was converted to cDNA. Sequenced by immunoSEQ multiplex PCR; TCRdb stores in-frame clones only, minus some. The profile shows 810,000 or so clones, 15% to 20% of them singletons. The material sequenced was naive CD4+ T cells from blood. The receptors were sampled from a woman between 18 and 29 years old in good health.

This clone was detected only a few times. This CDR3 is also generated by other DNA sequences in the sample. The chain couples TRBV5-1 to TRBJ2-1; 9 nucleotides agree with TRBD2. CDR3 size: 15 residues. The V and J ends lost 2 bases and 4 bases, in that order; junction bases with no gene match: 4. Germline-derived CDR1 and CDR2 are SGHRS and YFSETQ. This chain's CDR3 is CASSFGGREYNEQFF. The CDR3 nucleotides read TGCGCCAGCAGCTTTGGCGGGAGGGAATACAATGAGCAGTTCTTC. Looking up the rest from reference TRBV5-1 and TRBJ2-1 gives the full variable domain: KAGVTQTPRYLIKTRGQQVTLSCSPISGHRSVSWYQQTPGQGLQFLFEYFSETQRNKGNFPGRFSGRQFSNSRSEMNVSTLELGDSALYLCASSFGGREYNEQFFGPGTRLTVL.

This clone was counted only a few times. The V gene is TRBV20-1, the J gene TRBJ2-7, with D possibly being TRBD2 (5 bases). In germline, CDR1 is DFQATT, CDR2 SNEGSKA (reference sequence). V gave up 6 bases and J gave up 7 bases, with 13 bases separating them. The CDR3 is 11 amino acids. The CDR3 DNA follows: TGCAGTGCCCCCACGTCGGGGGAGCAGTACTTC. Its protein is CSAPTSGEQYF.

The chain carries TRBV4-1 and TRBJ2-1; D call uncertain. Trimming left V 0 bases short and J 2 bases short, with 5 bases between. The CDR3 spans 14 residues. The V gene's germline CDR1 is MGHRA and CDR2 YSYEKL. The chain's CDR3 is CASSQDLTYNEQFF. CDR3 bases: TGCGCCAGCAGCCAAGATCTGACCTACAATGAGCAGTTCTTC.

This clone was seen only a few times. V and J are TRBV6-6 and TRBJ2-7, with TRBD2 identical over 11 bases. CDR3 length: 15 amino acids. CDR1 and CDR2 (germline): MNHNY, SVGAGI (reference sequence). J was trimmed by 2 bases and V by 5 bases; bases with no gene match: 5. CDR3 in DNA: TGTGCCAGCAGTCAAGGGACTAGCGGCCCCTACGAGCAGTACTTC. This encodes CASSQGTSGPYEQYF.

The chain is built from TRBV6-5 and TRBJ1-1, with D hard to call. Germline V gives CDR1 MNHEY, CDR2 SVGAGI. The ends were cut back, 0 bases at V and 1 base at J, with 12 bases in the middle. The CDR3 is made up of 16 amino acids. CDR3: CASSYSFSPRNTEAFF. The CDR3 region has the DNA TGTGCCAGCAGTTACTCGTTTTCCCCGAGGAACACTGAAGCTTTCTTT.

This clone was detected only a few times. The chain uses TRBV15 and TRBJ2-4; TRBD2 agrees at 10 bases. Germline V gives CDR1 LNHNV, CDR2 YYDKDF (reference sequence). The CDR3 has 16 residues. Trimming took 0 bases from V and 6 from J; bases not matched to a gene: 5. This CDR3 reads CATSRDGTSVRNIQYF. The CDR3 region has the DNA TGTGCCACCAGCAGAGATGGGACTAGCGTTCGAAACATTCAGTACTTC. The variable domain in full, with the rest retrieved from reference TRBV15 and TRBJ2-4, is DAMVIQNPRYQVTQFGKPVTLSCSQTLNHNVMYWYQQKSSQAPKLLFHYYDKDFNNEADTPDNFQSRRPNTSFCFLDIRSPGLGDTAMYLCATSRDGTSVRNIQYFGAGTRLSVL.

A few counts support this clone. The V gene is TRBV7-9, the J gene TRBJ2-1; the D gene could be TRBD1 or TRBD2 (5 bases each). The CDR3 consists of 14 residues. CDR1 and CDR2 from the germline V gene are SEHNR and FQNEAQ (reference sequence). Trimming shortened V by 6 bases and J by 5 bases, and 14 bases separated the two germline ends. CDR3 in DNA: TGTGCCAGCAGAGTTGGGACGGCGAACAATGAGCAGTTCTTC. Translating it yields CASRVGTANNEQFF. Together with reference TRBV7-9 and TRBJ2-1, the CDR3 gives the full variable domain: DTGVSQNPRHKITKRGQNVTFRCDPISEHNRLYWYRQTLGQGPEFLTYFQNEAQLEKSRLLSDRFSAERPKGSFSTLEIQRTEQGDSAMYLCASRVGTANNEQFFGPGTRLTVL.

This clone occurred a few times. CDR3 nucleotide sequence: TGTGCCAGCAGCCCGCCTTCGGGACAATCCCCCAATGAGCAGTTCTTC. As protein: CASSPPSGQSPNEQFF. The rearrangement joins TRBV4-2 to TRBJ2-1; tentatively, D is TRBD1 (6 bases). The CDR3 length is 16 residues. Per germline, CDR1 LGHNA and CDR2 YNFKEQ. Between the trimmed V and J ends, which lost 4 bases and 6 bases, there was a span of 19 bases.

The gene calls are TRBV20-1 and TRBJ1-2, with no clear D. The CDR3 length is 11 residues. V was cut by 3 bases and J by 8 bases, with 10 bases left in between. Germline V gene lookup returns CDR1 DFQATT and CDR2 SNEGSKA (reference sequence). The CDR3 nucleotides are TGCAGTGCTAGTTTGGAGGTCGGCTACACCTTC. Protein sequence: CSASLEVGYTF.

This clone was observed a few times. The chain employs TRBV4-3 and TRBJ2-1; D is perhaps TRBD1 or TRBD2 (5 bases each). Germline-derived CDR1 and CDR2 are LGHNA and YSLEER. Trimming cost V 1 base and J 0 bases, with 16 bases left between them. The CDR3 is 18 residues long. The CDR3 DNA reads TGCGCCAGCAGCCAAGTCTCCGGGACGGCGAGCTCCTACAATGAGCAGTTCTTC. It encodes CASSQVSGTASSYNEQFF.

The rearrangement joins TRBV19 to TRBJ2-4, with TRBD1 matching over 9 bases. V trimming: 7 bases; J trimming: 3 bases; junction bases outside the gene matches: 22. There are 20 residues in the CDR3. CDR1 LNHDA and CDR2 SQIVND come from the germline V gene (reference sequence). The CDR3 loop is CASTLGPGQGGLGHKNIQYF. The CDR3 DNA reads TGTGCCAGTACCCTCGGGCCGGGACAGGGAGGCCTAGGTCACAAAAACATTCAGTACTTC.

This clone has more than one count but fewer than ten. The chain joins TRBV19 to TRBJ2-2; tentatively, D is TRBD2 (5 bases). The germline gives CDR1 LNHDA, CDR2 SQIVND (reference sequence). This CDR3 has 17 residues. Between the trimmed V and J ends, which lost 3 bases and 2 bases, there was a span of 16 bases. The DNA for the CDR3 is TGTGCCAGTAGTATCCGAAGAGGGAGCATAAACACCGGGGAGCTGTTTTTT. It encodes CASSIRRGSINTGELFF.

This chain joins TRBV4-3 and TRBJ1-2; D is unresolved. CDR1 and CDR2 from the germline V gene are LGHNA and YSLEER. The CDR3 length is 15 residues. The V end was cut by 0 bases, the J end by 3 bases, with 11 bases between. CDR3: CASSQDYGRHYGYTF. In DNA form, the CDR3 reads TGCGCCAGCAGCCAAGATTATGGCAGACACTATGGCTACACCTTC.

For this clone: As the CDR3 is not closed by the conserved phenylalanine or tryptophan, this likely results from a read error. The chain couples TRBV4-3 to TRBJ1-3; D is possibly TRBD1 (5 bases). Trimming left V 0 bases short and J 2 bases short, with 11 bases between. Per the germline V gene, CDR1 is LGHNA and CDR2 is YSLEER. CDR3 length: 16 amino acids. The CDR3 DNA follows: TGCGCCAGCAGCCAAGATCCTACAGGCCCTGGAAACACCATATATTCT. It is translated as CASSQDPTGPGNTIYS.

The chain couples TRBV5-6 to TRBJ1-1; D call uncertain. Trimming removed 3 bases from V and 3 bases from J, with 9 bases in between. Germline V CDR1 and CDR2: SGHDT, YYEEEE. The CDR3 length is 13 residues. This CDR3 reads CASSSDRHTEAFF. The DNA for the CDR3 is TGTGCCAGCAGCTCAGACCGACACACTGAAGCTTTCTTT.

This clone was picked up a small number of times. Compared with germline, one end of the junction differs, possibly owing to a read error. The chain recombines TRBV14 with TRBJ1-2; possible D gene TRBD1, 5 bases. Germline CDR1 reads SGHDN; CDR2 reads FVKESK. The CDR3 covers 18 residues. In nucleotides, the CDR3 is TGTGCCAGCAGCCAAGATCATGGGAGGCCAGGGAGGCACTACGGCTACACCTTC. Its protein is CASSQDHGRPGRHYGYTF. Variable domain in full (rest from reference TRBV14 and TRBJ1-2): EAGVTQFPSHSVIEKGQTVTLRCDPISGHDNLYWYRRVMGKEIKFLLHFVKESKQDESGMPNNRFLAERTGGTYSTLKVQPAELEDSGVYFCASSQDHGRPGRHYGYTFGSGTRLTVV.

The chain recombines TRBV20-1 with TRBJ1-4; D is uncertain. V was trimmed by 3 bases and J by 15 bases, leaving 14 bases between them. From germline, CDR1 is DFQATT and CDR2 SNEGSKA (reference sequence). CDR3 length: 11 amino acids. DNA of the CDR3: TGCAGTGCTAGTCCGTCAGTTCGGTTGTTTTTT. This codes for CSASPSVRLFF.

In its sample, this clone was seen a few times. The DNA for the CDR3 is TGTGCCAGCAGCCCTAACAGGGGACGTAACAATGAGCAGTTCTTC. It translates to CASSPNRGRNNEQFF. The chain links TRBV6-6 to TRBJ2-1; the match to TRBD1 covers 7 bases. CDR1 and CDR2 (germline): MNHNY, SVGAGI (reference sequence). V lost 6 bases and J lost 5; bases outside the gene matches: 10. The CDR3 covers 15 residues.

The chain couples TRBV6-5 to TRBJ2-5; unclear D gene. Trimming stripped 2 bases from V and 5 bases from J, with 6 bases between. This CDR3 comprises 12 residues. Germline V gene lookup returns CDR1 MNHEY and CDR2 SVGAGI. CDR3: CASSYGPETQYF. As DNA, the CDR3 is TGTGCCAGCAGTTACGGCCCCGAGACCCAGTACTTC.

This clone has only a few counts. The V call is TRBV28, the J call TRBJ2-5; D is unresolved. The V end lost 3 bases, the J end lost 4 bases, and 12 bases lay between the germline ends. CDR1 and CDR2 (germline): MDHEN, SYDVKM. The CDR3 is made up of 14 amino acids. The CDR3 DNA sequence: TGTGCCAGCAGTTTTCCGCCCCTGGGAGAGACCCAGTACTTC. Amino acid sequence: CASSFPPLGETQYF.

This clone occurred a few times. The V gene is TRBV7-3, the J gene TRBJ2-5, with a possible D match to TRBD1 (6 bases). This CDR3 is 13 amino acids long. V was trimmed by 5 bases and J by 4 bases, leaving 11 bases between them. Germline CDR1 reads SGHTA; CDR2 reads FQGTGA. The CDR3, as DNA: TGTGCCAGCAGCGCATCGGACAGAGAGACCCAGTACTTC. Translation: CASSASDRETQYF.

This clone was seen only a few times. The rearrangement links TRBV18 to TRBJ1-1, with a tentative D call TRBD1 (5 bases). V dropped 3 bases and J dropped 1 base, with 12 bases sitting between them. Germline V gene data show CDR1 as KGHSH and CDR2 as LQKENI. The CDR3 extends over 15 amino acids. The CDR3 here is CASSPRGVRNTEAFF. In nucleotides, the CDR3 is TGTGCCAGCTCACCCCGGGGCGTTAGGAACACTGAAGCTTTCTTT.

The table lists this clone with a few counts. The rearrangement links TRBV10-3 to TRBJ2-5; D gene unclear. The CDR3 has 13 residues. Germline V lookup: CDR1 ENHRY, CDR2 SYGVKD. V lost 4 bases and J 3 bases, leaving 9 bases between the germline ends. For the CDR3, the DNA is TGTGCCATCAGTGCTAGGGTTGAAGAGACCCAGTACTTC. It yields the protein CAISARVEETQYF.

This clone was detected a few times. This chain's CDR3 is CASSWLDLYEQYF. The CDR3 DNA reads as TGTGCCAGCAGCTGGCTAGACCTCTACGAGCAGTACTTC. The chain carries TRBV5-5 and TRBJ2-7; D unresolved. Trimming removed 3 bases at V and 3 bases at J, with 10 bases between. The CDR3 is made up of 13 amino acids. From germline, CDR1 is SGHKS and CDR2 YYEKEE (reference sequence). The full variable domain, rest sourced from reference TRBV5-5 and TRBJ2-7, is DAGVTQSPTHLIKTRGQQVTLRCSPISGHKSVSWYQQVLGQGPQFIFQYYEKEERGRGNFPDRFSARQFPNYSSELNVNALLLGDSALYLCASSWLDLYEQYFGPGTRLTVT.

The table lists this clone with a few counts. The V call is TRBV4-3, the J call TRBJ1-5; the D gene is possibly TRBD1 (5 bases). In germline, CDR1 is LGHNA, CDR2 YSLEER. The CDR3 extends over 16 amino acids. V was trimmed by 0 bases and J by 7 bases, leaving 16 bases between them. The CDR3 loop reads CASSQDLGTMSQPQHF. CDR3 in DNA: TGCGCCAGCAGCCAAGATTTGGGGACGATGTCGCAGCCCCAGCATTTT.

For the CDR3, the DNA is TGTGCCAGCTCACCTTCTTCTGGAGATACGCAGTATTTT. This codes for CASSPSSGDTQYF. This rearrangement joins TRBV18 to TRBJ2-3; D unclear. V lost 3 bases and J 5 bases, leaving 9 bases between the germline ends. This CDR3 has 13 residues. Germline-derived CDR1 and CDR2 are KGHSH and LQKENI. Full variable domain (rest looked up from reference TRBV18 and TRBJ2-3): NAGVMQNPRHLVRRRGQEARLRCSPMKGHSHVYWYRQLPEEGLKFMVYLQKENIIDESGMPKERFSAEFPKEGPSILRIQQVVRGDSAAYFCASSPSSGDTQYFGPGTRLTVL.

The chain is built from TRBV9 and TRBJ2-2; TRBD2 is a possible D gene (6 bases). The V and J ends lost 1 base and 1 base respectively, with 11 bases between them. CDR3 size: 16 residues. CDR1 and CDR2 (germline): SGDLS, YYNGEE. The CDR3 nucleotides read TGTGCCAGCAGCGTACGTAATAGCGGGAACACCGGGGAGCTGTTTTTT. Translation gives CASSVRNSGNTGELFF.

The rearrangement uses TRBV28 and TRBJ2-7, with 8 positions matching TRBD1. CDR3 length: 14 residues. Germline V lookup: CDR1 MDHEN, CDR2 SYDVKM. The V gene end was trimmed by 6 bases and the J gene end by 1 base; junction bases not matched to a gene: 5. The CDR3 DNA is TGTGCCAGCAGACCAGGGGGCACGTCCTACGAGCAGTACTTC. Its protein product is CASRPGGTSYEQYF.

In its sample, this clone was seen a few times. The chain is built from TRBV7-3 and TRBJ2-2; D remains unclear. The length of the CDR3 is 12 residues. Germline V gene lookup returns CDR1 SGHTA and CDR2 FQGTGA. The V and J ends lost 5 bases and 6 bases respectively, with 7 bases between them. This CDR3 is CASSLLAGELFF. In DNA form, the CDR3 reads TGTGCCAGCAGCCTCCTGGCCGGGGAGCTGTTTTTT.

This clone turned up a few times. The gene calls are TRBV9 and TRBJ2-1; D gene unclear. CDR1 and CDR2 from the germline V gene are SGDLS and YYNGEE. The CDR3 is made up of 14 amino acids. The germline V and J ends were trimmed by 0 bases and 10 bases, with 14 bases remaining between them. The DNA of the CDR3 is TGTGCCAGCAGCGTAGGTTCAGGCCGGGTCGAGCAGTTCTTC. Residues: CASSVGSGRVEQFF.

This clone appeared a few times. The CDR3 sequence: CASSFEAGAGANVLTF. The CDR3 DNA follows: TGTGCCAGCAGTTTCGAAGCGGGAGCTGGGGCCAACGTCCTGACTTTC. This chain uses TRBV27 with TRBJ2-6; TRBD2 agrees at 8 bases. Unmatched junction bases numbered 3, after V lost 3 bases and J lost 2 bases. Germline V lookup: CDR1 MNHEY, CDR2 SMNVEV (reference sequence). CDR3 length: 16 amino acids.

This clone was detected only a few times. The chain is built from TRBV9 and TRBJ1-3, with D tentatively TRBD1 (5 bases). The CDR3 contains 15 residues. V was shortened by 0 bases and J by 3 bases, with 10 bases between the two germline ends. Germline-derived CDR1 and CDR2 are SGDLS and YYNGEE. The CDR3 coding sequence is TGTGCCAGCAGCGTAGGGCAGGGTGATGGAAACACCATATATTTT. It encodes CASSVGQGDGNTIYF.